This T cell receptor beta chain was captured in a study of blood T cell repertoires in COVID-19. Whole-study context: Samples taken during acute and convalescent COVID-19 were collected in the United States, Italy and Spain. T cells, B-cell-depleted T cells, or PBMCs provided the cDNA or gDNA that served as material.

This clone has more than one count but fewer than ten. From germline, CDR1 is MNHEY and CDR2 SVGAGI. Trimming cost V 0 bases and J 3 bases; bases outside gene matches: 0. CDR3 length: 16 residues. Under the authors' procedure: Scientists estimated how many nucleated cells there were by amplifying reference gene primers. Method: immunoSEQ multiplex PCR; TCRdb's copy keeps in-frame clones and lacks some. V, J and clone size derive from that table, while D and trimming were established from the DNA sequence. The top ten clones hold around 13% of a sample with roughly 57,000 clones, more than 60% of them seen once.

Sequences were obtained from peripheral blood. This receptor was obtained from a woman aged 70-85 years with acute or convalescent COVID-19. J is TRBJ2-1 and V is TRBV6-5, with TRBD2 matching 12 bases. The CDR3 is CASSYSGLAGYNEQFF. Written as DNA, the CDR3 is TGTGCCAGCAGTTACTCGGGACTAGCGGGCTACAATGAGCAGTTCTTC.